The 32 T cell receptor beta chains listed next were all sequenced from one sample in a study of blood T cell repertoires in COVID-19. Profiling relied on immunoSEQ multiplex PCR, and the TCRdb table lists in-frame clones only, not all of them. The sample includes under 300,000 clones, around 89% of them seen just once. Sequencing used PBMCs or T cells enriched from blood (not recorded which). The source of these receptors is a man aged 35 to 55 who had recovered from COVID-19.

V is TRBV6-1 and J is TRBJ1-5; 8 bases are a match to TRBD1. After removal of 2 bases from V and 3 bases from J, the junction contained 3 bases not matched to a gene. The CDR3 loop spans 15 amino acids. Germline V CDR1 and CDR2: MNHNS, SASEGT. The CDR3 DNA reads as TGTGCCAGCAGTGAAACGGGACAGGACAATCAGCCCCAGCATTTT. This codes for CASSETGQDNQPQHF.

The rearrangement links TRBV2 to TRBJ1-3; 8 positions agree with TRBD1. Germline values: CDR1 SNHLY, CDR2 FYNNEI. With 4 bases clipped from V and 0 bases from J, the junction kept 2 bases outside the gene matches. The CDR3 loop spans 15 amino acids. The CDR3 protein is CASSGTGSSGNTIYF. The DNA for the CDR3 is TGTGCCAGCAGTGGGACAGGGTCCTCTGGAAACACCATATATTTT.

V and J are TRBV7-9 and TRBJ2-6; a weak D match, TRBD2 (6 bases). V was pared by 3 bases and J by 5 bases, with 14 bases between. The V gene's germline CDR1 is SEHNR and CDR2 FQNEAQ (reference sequence). This CDR3 is 16 amino acids long. The CDR3 spells CASSFLTGARANVLTF. CDR3 coding DNA: TGTGCCAGCAGCTTTTTGACGGGAGCAAGGGCCAACGTCCTGACTTTC.

The chain employs TRBV15 and TRBJ1-5; possible D gene TRBD1, 6 bases. The germline gives CDR1 LNHNV, CDR2 YYDKDF (reference sequence). This CDR3 is built from 15 residues. Trimming removed 4 bases at V and 6 bases at J, with 16 bases between. CDR3 sequence (DNA): TGTGCCACCAGCACGGCAACAGGGCAGGGTCAGCCCCAGCATTTT. This sequence encodes CATSTATGQGQPQHF.

The chain combines TRBV27 with TRBJ2-7, with TRBD1 matching over 7 bases. Trimming removed 2 bases from V and 4 bases from J; junction bases left unmatched: 11. Germline V CDR1 and CDR2: MNHEY, SMNVEV (reference sequence). There are 16 residues in the CDR3. The CDR3 region is CASSLHSGGNRYEQYF. CDR3 in DNA: TGTGCCAGCAGTTTACATTCAGGGGGAAATCGGTACGAGCAGTACTTC.

The chain's CDR3 is CASSPRTVGTDTQYF. The CDR3 bases are TGTGCCAGCAGCCCTCGGACAGTTGGGACAGATACGCAGTATTTT. This chain uses TRBV9 with TRBJ2-3, with D possibly matching TRBD1 (6 bases). The CDR3 is 15 residues long. Trimming pared 4 bases from V and 3 bases from J, leaving 15 bases between. From germline, CDR1 is SGDLS and CDR2 YYNGEE.

The chain employs TRBV30 and TRBJ2-1; 7 bases map to TRBD2. In germline, CDR1 is GTSNPN, CDR2 SVGIG (reference sequence). There are 18 residues in the CDR3. J lost 0 bases, V lost 5 bases, and 16 bases had no gene match. CDR3: CAWEFRGRDYSSYNEQFF. CDR3 coding DNA: TGTGCCTGGGAGTTTCGAGGTCGGGACTATAGCTCCTACAATGAGCAGTTCTTC.

The chain uses TRBV7-2 and TRBJ2-5; 7 bases map to TRBD1. The germline V gene encodes CDR1 SGHTA and CDR2 FQGNSA. The V gene end was trimmed by 6 bases and the J gene end by 6 bases; junction bases not matched to a gene: 4. The CDR3 extends over 12 amino acids. The CDR3 DNA sequence: TGTGCCAGCAGTCGGGACAGACAGACCCAGTACTTC. Translated, it gives CASSRDRQTQYF.

This chain uses TRBV6-5 with TRBJ1-4, with TRBD1 identical over 7 bases. This CDR3 is built from 15 residues. J gave up 3 bases and V 6 bases, and 7 bases lay outside the gene matches. Germline loops: CDR1 MNHEY, CDR2 SVGAGI. The CDR3 is CASRTGQVSNEKLFF. The CDR3 nucleotides read TGTGCCAGCAGGACCGGACAGGTCTCTAATGAAAAACTGTTTTTT.

This clone occurred a few times. The rearrangement uses TRBV5-1 and TRBJ1-4; no clear D. CDR3 length: 14 residues. V gave up 3 bases and J gave up 3 bases, with 9 bases separating them. The germline V gene has CDR1 SGHRS and CDR2 YFSETQ. In DNA form, the CDR3 reads TGCGCCAGCAGCTCGACACCACCTAATGAAAAACTGTTTTTT. This encodes CASSSTPPNEKLFF.

The chain combines TRBV7-2 with TRBJ1-3; 8 nucleotides match TRBD1. Germline V lookup: CDR1 SGHTA, CDR2 FQGNSA. V lost 3 bases to trimming and J lost 8 bases; unmatched junction nucleotides: 12. The CDR3 contains 16 residues. The CDR3 DNA reads TGTGCCAGCAGCTTCAAACCGCCAGGGGGCCGGGACACCATATATTTT. This sequence encodes CASSFKPPGGRDTIYF. The whole variable domain, filled in from reference TRBV7-2 and TRBJ1-3, reads GAGVSQSPSNKVTEKGKDVELRCDPISGHTALYWYRQSLGQGLEFLIYFQGNSAPDKSGLPSDRFSAERTGGSVSTLTIQRTQQEDSAVYLCASSFKPPGGRDTIYFGEGSWLTVV.

The gene calls are TRBV27 and TRBJ1-1; the match to TRBD1 covers 7 bases. CDR3 length: 16 residues. Germline lookup yields CDR1 MNHEY and CDR2 SMNVEV (reference sequence). V lost 5 bases and J lost 4; bases outside the gene matches: 13. Here the CDR3 DNA reads TGTGCCAGCAGTCCGAGGGGACAGTTTGGGGGCACTGAAGCTTTCTTT. The encoded protein is CASSPRGQFGGTEAFF.

The chain employs TRBV18 and TRBJ2-6; weak D call: TRBD2 (5 bases). V was pared by 1 base and J by 1 base, with 20 bases between. The germline V gene has CDR1 KGHSH and CDR2 LQKENI. The CDR3 covers 20 residues. In DNA, the CDR3 is TGTGCCAGCTCACCACTTCGGGTTGACAACGAGGGATCTGGGGCCAACGTCCTGACTTTC. This sequence encodes CASSPLRVDNEGSGANVLTF.

This chain joins TRBV7-6 and TRBJ1-3; 8 bases are shared with TRBD1. The V gene end was trimmed by 5 bases and the J gene end by 3 bases; junction bases not matched to a gene: 6. Germline-derived CDR1 and CDR2 are SGHVS and FNYEAQ. There are 15 residues in the CDR3. CDR3 sequence (DNA): TGTGCCAGCAGCACCAGGACAGGGTTTGGAAACACCATATATTTT. Translating it yields CASSTRTGFGNTIYF.

The chain has TRBV4-2 and TRBJ1-3; D ambiguous. The CDR3 is made up of 15 amino acids. The germline V gene encodes CDR1 LGHNA and CDR2 YNFKEQ. Deletions cut 4 bases from V and 4 bases from J, with 14 bases between. The DNA for the CDR3 is TGTGCCAGCAGCCCACTCCAGGAAGCCGGAAACACCATATATTTT. Residues: CASSPLQEAGNTIYF.

This chain links TRBV19 with TRBJ2-3; 7 bases agree with TRBD1. Looked up from germline, CDR1 is LNHDA and CDR2 is SQIVND (reference sequence). J was trimmed by 4 bases and V by 4 bases; bases with no gene match: 5. The CDR3 extends over 14 amino acids. The CDR3 sequence is CASSTVTGADTQYF. CDR3 bases: TGTGCCAGTAGTACCGTCACAGGGGCAGATACGCAGTATTTT.

This clone was observed a single time. The chain uses TRBV6-1 and TRBJ2-7; 11 bases are shared with TRBD1. The CDR3 runs to 18 residues. Germline V gene lookup returns CDR1 MNHNS and CDR2 SASEGT. The junction had 9 bases not matched to a gene; V was cut back by 2 bases and J by 0 bases. CDR3 in amino acids: CASSEIGQGAQTSYEQYF. The CDR3 DNA reads as TGTGCCAGCAGTGAAATAGGACAGGGGGCACAAACCTCCTACGAGCAGTACTTC.

V usage is TRBV11-2 and J usage is TRBJ2-7; D call uncertain. Per germline, CDR1 SGHAT and CDR2 FQNNGV. The V end was cut by 2 bases, the J end by 7 bases, with 12 bases between. CDR3 length: 13 residues. The CDR3 reads CASSLLIVGEQYF. The CDR3 DNA follows: TGTGCCAGCAGCTTATTAATAGTCGGGGAGCAGTACTTC.

The V gene is TRBV15, the J gene TRBJ2-1; D is unclear. Germline loops: CDR1 LNHNV, CDR2 YYDKDF (reference sequence). This CDR3 comprises 15 residues. The ends were cut back, 0 bases at V and 1 base at J, with 7 bases in the middle. The CDR3 loop reads CATSRDWSSYNEQFF. DNA of the CDR3: TGTGCCACCAGCAGAGATTGGAGTTCCTACAATGAGCAGTTCTTC.

The chain carries TRBV28 and TRBJ2-7; 9 bases agree with TRBD1. Germline-derived CDR1 and CDR2 are MDHEN and SYDVKM. J was trimmed by 2 bases and V by 7 bases; bases with no gene match: 6. This CDR3 contains 14 residues. CDR3 DNA sequence: TGTGCCAGCAAATCTTACAGGGGGCCCTACGAGCAGTACTTC. Protein: CASKSYRGPYEQYF. The full variable domain, with the rest looked up from reference TRBV28 and TRBJ2-7, is DVKVTQSSRYLVKRTGEKVFLECVQDMDHENMFWYRQDPGLGLRLIYFSYDVKMKEKGDIPEGYSVSREKKERFSLILESASTNQTSMYLCASKSYRGPYEQYFGPGTRLTVT.

Concerning this clone: Other DNA sequences in this specimen translate into the identical CDR3. The chain carries TRBV12-3 or TRBV12-4 and TRBJ1-1; D not certain. CDR3 length: 13 amino acids. Between the trimmed V and J ends, which lost 2 bases and 3 bases, there was a span of 7 bases. The CDR3 DNA follows: TGTGCCAGCAGTTTATCCTCGGACACTGAAGCTTTCTTT. Encoded protein: CASSLSSDTEAFF.

This clone was counted once. The chain recombines TRBV19 with TRBJ1-5; 7 positions match TRBD1. Germline CDR1 reads LNHDA; CDR2 reads SQIVND (reference sequence). The trim removed 7 bases at V and 6 bases at J, leaving 15 bases unmatched. The CDR3 runs to 16 residues. CDR3 bases: TGTGCCAGTATCCAAAACAGGGGTGTATTGGTTCAGCCCCAGCATTTT. It translates to CASIQNRGVLVQPQHF. Full variable domain (missing parts from reference TRBV19 and TRBJ1-5): DGGITQSPKYLFRKEGQNVTLSCEQNLNHDAMYWYRQDPGQGLRLIYYSQIVNDFQKGDIAEGYSVSREKKESFPLTVTSAQKNPTAFYLCASIQNRGVLVQPQHFGDGTRLSIL.

This sequence joins TRBV19 and TRBJ2-7; 7 bases match TRBD1. V trimming: 1 base; J trimming: 5 bases; junction bases outside the gene matches: 5. This CDR3 spans 14 amino acids. Germline V gives CDR1 LNHDA, CDR2 SQIVND (reference sequence). CDR3 amino acids: CASSIGQGVNEQYF. The CDR3 DNA reads as TGTGCCAGTAGTATAGGACAGGGAGTTAACGAGCAGTACTTC.

This rearrangement joins TRBV9 to TRBJ1-4, with 8 bases lining up with TRBD1. CDR1 and CDR2 from the germline V gene are SGDLS and YYNGEE. CDR3 length equals 14 residues. J was trimmed by 8 bases and V by 5 bases; bases with no gene match: 8. CDR3 residues: CASSQGRGQEKLFF. As DNA, the CDR3 is TGTGCCAGCAGTCAGGGCAGGGGGCAGGAAAAACTGTTTTTT.

This sequence joins TRBV11-3 and TRBJ1-4, with D possibly matching TRBD1 (6 bases). The CDR3 covers 17 residues. The germline V and J ends were trimmed by 5 bases and 5 bases, with 21 bases remaining between them. Germline loops: CDR1 SGHNT, CDR2 YENEEA. The CDR3 sequence is CASSPSKGGERNEKLFF. The CDR3 DNA reads TGTGCCAGCAGCCCTTCGAAGGGGGGGGAAAGGAATGAAAAACTGTTTTTT.

The V and J genes are TRBV5-4 and TRBJ2-1; TRBD2 aligns across 8 bases. The V segment lost 1 base and the J segment 6 bases; nucleotides outside the gene matches: 12. CDR3 size: 17 residues. CDR1 is SGHNT and CDR2 is YYREEE in the germline V gene (reference sequence). The CDR3 bases are TGTGCCAGCAGCTTGAAAGCGGGGGCTCTTACGGGCAATGAGCAGTTCTTC. Its protein product is CASSLKAGALTGNEQFF.

This chain joins TRBV12-3 or TRBV12-4 and TRBJ1-2; D gene uncertain. Trimming took off 3 bases at V and 3 bases at J, with 8 bases between the two ends. The CDR3 contains 13 residues. The CDR3 DNA follows: TGTGCCAGCAGTTTTGAACCAGACTATGGCTACACCTTC. This encodes CASSFEPDYGYTF.

V usage is TRBV6-5 and J usage is TRBJ1-1; 10 bases map to TRBD1. The CDR3 is 16 residues long. Germline loops: CDR1 MNHEY, CDR2 SVGAGI. Germline trimming cut 2 bases from V and 7 bases from J; bases unmatched to any gene: 10. The CDR3 region has the DNA TGTGCCAGCAGTTACCGCGGGACAGGGGCTGCGCTTGAAGCTTTCTTT. Translation gives CASSYRGTGAALEAFF.

This chain connects TRBV4-3 to TRBJ1-4, with D maybe TRBD1 (5 bases). CDR3 length: 14 amino acids. The V and J ends lost 0 bases and 8 bases respectively, with 10 bases between them. Germline V gene sequence: CDR1 LGHNA, CDR2 YSLEER. The DNA for the CDR3 is TGCGCCAGCAGCCAAGATATGACAGTCGAAAAACTGTTTTTT. Its translation: CASSQDMTVEKLFF.

The chain has TRBV6-1 and TRBJ2-7; possible D gene TRBD2, 5 bases. The CDR3 length is 16 residues. CDR1 MNHNS and CDR2 SASEGT come from the germline V gene. Trimming took 4 bases from V and 0 from J, leaving 16 bases between them. CDR3 bases: TGTGCCAGCAGTGGAGACCGGGGTTTTACCTCCTACGAGCAGTACTTC. This gives the protein CASSGDRGFTSYEQYF.

This chain connects TRBV10-3 to TRBJ2-7; 7 bases match TRBD1. Germline trimming cut 11 bases from V and 5 bases from J; bases unmatched to any gene: 15. CDR1 ENHRY and CDR2 SYGVKD come from the germline V gene. The length of the CDR3 is 14 residues. CDR3 DNA: TGTGCCTTGGGGGATAACAGGGGATCGAACGAGCAGTACTTC. Translation gives CALGDNRGSNEQYF.

About this clone itself: The sample contains more than one DNA sequence encoding this CDR3. The rearrangement links TRBV10-2 to TRBJ1-2; 9 nucleotides line up with TRBD1. Trimming at V came to 0 bases and at J to 5 bases, leaving 1 base not matched to a gene. The CDR3 has 14 residues. Germline CDR1 and CDR2: WSHSY and SAAADI. CDR3 residues: CASSESGTGYGYTF. The CDR3 region has the DNA TGCGCCAGCAGTGAGTCGGGGACAGGGTATGGCTACACCTTC.